This passage covers 29 T cell receptor beta chains from one sample sequenced in a study of T cells in Graves' hyperthyroidism and ophthalmopathy. Amplification yielded TCR beta CDR3 regions, with RNA transcripts as the source. A set of HTBI primers served as the primers for a first-round RT-PCR of the TCR CDR3. TCRdb fed the multiplex PCR reads into MiXCR, producing one record per CDR3 protein. The sample has hundreds of thousands of distinct CDR3 sequences, around 25% seen once. The sequenced sample consisted of blood. These receptors all stem from a man aged 45-65 years with Graves' hyperthyroidism.

This chain's CDR3 is CAISDNRDYGYTF. The CDR3 bases are TGTGCCATCAGTGATAACAGAGACTATGGCTACACCTTC. This chain joins TRBV10-3 and TRBJ1-2, with D unclear. V gave up 3 bases and J gave up 3 bases, with 8 bases separating them. Germline V gene lookup returns CDR1 ENHRY and CDR2 SYGVKD. This CDR3 region has 13 residues.

This sequence joins TRBV24-1 and TRBJ2-7, with TRBD2 matching 15 bases. The ends lost 4 bases at V and 4 bases at J; junction bases unmatched: 13. Germline loops: CDR1 KGHDR, CDR2 SFDVKD. The CDR3 loop spans 19 amino acids. CDR3 sequence (DNA): TGTGCCACCAGTGACTCCGGGACTAGCGGGAGGAAGGGACCTTACGAGCAGTACTTC. Amino acid sequence: CATSDSGTSGRKGPYEQYF.

This chain connects TRBV27 to TRBJ1-6; D is uncertain. CDR3 length equals 13 residues. V was shortened by 4 bases and J by 7 bases, with 8 bases between the two germline ends. Germline values: CDR1 MNHEY, CDR2 SMNVEV (reference sequence). The DNA of the CDR3 is TGTGCCAGCAGTTATGTCGTAAATTCACCCCTCCACTTT. It translates to CASSYVVNSPLHF.

This chain links TRBV19 with TRBJ1-2; TRBD1 might be the D (6 bases). From germline, CDR1 is LNHDA and CDR2 SQIVND (reference sequence). The ends were cut back, 7 bases at V and 8 bases at J, with 20 bases in the middle. The length of the CDR3 is 14 residues. This CDR3 is CASKSPGQQGGYTF. Here the CDR3 DNA reads TGTGCCAGTAAATCGCCGGGACAACAGGGCGGCTACACCTTC.

A word on this clonotype: A read error may produce the germline difference seen at one junction end. This rearrangement joins TRBV12-3 or TRBV12-4 to TRBJ1-6; D remains ambiguous. The CDR3 runs to 14 residues. The CDR3: CAISLYRDGSPLHF. The CDR3 DNA sequence: TGTGCCATCAGTTTGTATAGGGATGGTTCACCCCTCCACTTT.

This clonotype was seen a few times. This sequence joins TRBV10-2 and TRBJ2-1; TRBD2 is a possible D gene (7 bases). With 6 bases removed from V and 7 bases from J, the gap between germline ends came to 19 bases. In germline, CDR1 is WSHSY, CDR2 SAAADI. There are 15 residues in the CDR3. The CDR3 nucleotides read TGCGCCAGCAGACAACCCGGGGGAGGGGGGAATGAGCAGTTCTTC. Translation: CASRQPGGGGNEQFF.

V usage is TRBV28 and J usage is TRBJ1-6; D unclear. Between the trimmed V and J ends, which lost 6 bases and 7 bases, there was a span of 7 bases. The CDR3 is made up of 12 amino acids. Germline loops: CDR1 MDHEN, CDR2 SYDVKM. In DNA form, the CDR3 reads TGTGCCAGCAGACCTCACAATTCACCCCTCCACTTT. Translating gives CASRPHNSPLHF. Full variable domain (remainder filled in from reference TRBV28 and TRBJ1-6): DVKVTQSSRYLVKRTGEKVFLECVQDMDHENMFWYRQDPGLGLRLIYFSYDVKMKEKGDIPEGYSVSREKKERFSLILESASTNQTSMYLCASRPHNSPLHFGNGTRLTVT.

The rearrangement uses TRBV28 and TRBJ1-5; D is uncertain. The ends were cut back, 9 bases at V and 0 bases at J, with 18 bases in the middle. Germline assignment: CDR1 MDHEN and CDR2 SYDVKM. This CDR3 is built from 16 residues. The CDR3 sequence is CASSGPPGYSNQPQHF. The DNA of the CDR3 is TGTGCCAGTTCTGGACCTCCCGGTTATAGCAATCAGCCCCAGCATTTT.

Ten or more counts support this clonotype. J is TRBJ2-1 and V is TRBV11-2, with 9 bases lining up with TRBD2. The junction had 8 bases not matched to a gene; V was cut back by 1 base and J by 10 bases. This CDR3 has 15 amino acids. From germline, CDR1 is SGHAT and CDR2 FQNNGV. The CDR3 region is CASSLVRSGGSEQFF. CDR3 coding DNA: TGTGCCAGCAGCTTAGTACGTAGCGGGGGTTCGGAGCAGTTCTTC.

The chain employs TRBV7-9 and TRBJ2-1; tentative D call: TRBD2 (6 bases). The CDR3 is made up of 12 amino acids. Germline V gives CDR1 SEHNR, CDR2 FQNEAQ (reference sequence). With 6 bases removed from V and 5 bases from J, the gap between germline ends came to 8 bases. In nucleotides, the CDR3 is TGTGCCAGCAGGGAGGGAGACAATGAGCAGTTCTTC. Residues: CASREGDNEQFF.

V gene TRBV11-2 combines with J gene TRBJ1-5, with D unclear. This CDR3 spans 12 amino acids. CDR1 is SGHAT, CDR2 FQNNGV, per germline. V was clipped by 4 bases and J by 7 bases, with 8 bases between them. The CDR3 DNA reads as TGTGCCAGCAGCTCAGAGGCCCAGCCCCAGCATTTT. Its protein is CASSSEAQPQHF.

This clonotype has a count of ten or more. The genes are TRBV13 and TRBJ2-3; D may be TRBD2 (7 bases). V gave up 5 bases and J gave up 4 bases, with 16 bases separating them. Germline-derived CDR1 and CDR2 are PRHDT and FYEKMQ (reference sequence). CDR3 length equals 15 residues. This chain's CDR3 is CASSPLGGGPDTQYF. CDR3 DNA: TGTGCCAGCAGCCCCCTGGGGGGGGGCCCAGATACGCAGTATTTT. Combining the CDR3 with reference TRBV13 and TRBJ2-3 gives the whole variable domain AAGVIQSPRHLIKEKRETATLKCYPIPRHDTVYWYQQGPGQDPQFLISFYEKMQSDKGSIPDRFSAQQFSDYHSELNMSSLELGDSALYFCASSPLGGGPDTQYFGPGTRLTVL.

This chain joins TRBV5-1 and TRBJ1-1, with D possibly matching TRBD1 (5 bases). The CDR3 is 12 amino acids. Germline V gene sequence: CDR1 SGHRS, CDR2 YFSETQ. V dropped 5 bases and J dropped 3 bases, with 8 bases sitting between them. The CDR3, as DNA: TGCGCCAGCAGGGGGACGTACACTGAAGCTTTCTTT. As protein: CASRGTYTEAFF.

This clonotype has just a few counts. The CDR3, as DNA: TGTGCCAGCAGTATGACTAGCGGTACGCAGTATTTT. It encodes CASSMTSGTQYF. V and J are TRBV27 and TRBJ2-3; 9 nucleotides align to TRBD2. V lost 5 bases and J lost 8; bases outside the gene matches: 2. The CDR3 runs 12 residues. Per the germline V gene, CDR1 is MNHEY and CDR2 is SMNVEV (reference sequence).

The rearrangement joins TRBV7-3 to TRBJ2-5; no definite D call. V lost 5 bases, J lost 5 bases, and 15 bases lay in between. Germline CDR1 is SGHTA and CDR2 is FQGTGA. There are 14 residues in the CDR3. The CDR3 coding sequence is TGTGCCAGCAGCCCTCGACCAGCCGGGGAGACCCAGTACTTC. Residues: CASSPRPAGETQYF.

The rearrangement joins TRBV6-1 to TRBJ2-7; TRBD1 might be the D (6 bases). This CDR3 is built from 14 residues. V lost 6 bases, J lost 0 bases, and 12 bases lay in between. Per germline, CDR1 MNHNS and CDR2 SASEGT. The CDR3 spells CASRDSLSSYEQYF. The CDR3 DNA is TGTGCCAGCAGGGACAGTTTAAGCTCCTACGAGCAGTACTTC.

This clonotype turned up a few times. V is TRBV29-1 and J is TRBJ2-3; 8 bases are shared with TRBD2. Trimming cost V 3 bases and J 4 bases; bases outside gene matches: 3. The CDR3 consists of 13 residues. Germline CDR1 is SQVTM and CDR2 is ANQGSEA. CDR3 in amino acids: CSVDQAGADTQYF. The CDR3 coding sequence is TGCAGCGTTGACCAAGCGGGAGCAGATACGCAGTATTTT.

The chain joins TRBV30 to TRBJ2-1; no clear D gene. CDR3 length: 16 residues. In germline, CDR1 is GTSNPN, CDR2 SVGIG (reference sequence). Trimming shortened V by 0 bases and J by 0 bases, and 12 bases separated the two germline ends. For the CDR3, the DNA is TGTGCCTGGAGTGTACCTCAAACGGGCTCCTACAATGAGCAGTTCTTC. Amino acids: CAWSVPQTGSYNEQFF.

The chain has TRBV28 and TRBJ1-5; the D gene is possibly TRBD1 (6 bases). The V end was cut by 5 bases, the J end by 7 bases, with 18 bases between. The CDR3 totals 15 residues. CDR1 MDHEN and CDR2 SYDVKM come from the germline V gene. This CDR3 is CASSVLTGLGQPQHF. The CDR3 DNA sequence: TGTGCCAGCAGTGTACTAACAGGGTTAGGACAGCCCCAGCATTTT.

This clonotype showed up many times. The chain combines TRBV2 with TRBJ2-7, with D perhaps TRBD2 (5 bases). The CDR3 extends over 13 amino acids. The V end lost 4 bases, the J end lost 0 bases, and 7 bases lay between the germline ends. Per the germline V gene, CDR1 is SNHLY and CDR2 is FYNNEI. The CDR3 region is CASSVEDSYEQYF. CDR3 DNA: TGTGCCAGCAGTGTGGAGGACTCCTACGAGCAGTACTTC. The whole variable domain, remainder taken from reference TRBV2 and TRBJ2-7, is EPEVTQTPSHQVTQMGQEVILRCVPISNHLYFYWYRQILGQKVEFLVSFYNNEISEKSEIFDDQFSVERPDGSNFTLKIRSTKLEDSAMYFCASSVEDSYEQYFGPGTRLTVT.

Concerning this clonotype itself: Compared with germline, one end of the junction differs, possibly owing to a read error. This chain connects TRBV20-1 to TRBJ2-1; 9 positions agree with TRBD2. CDR3 length equals 18 residues. From germline, CDR1 is DFQATT and CDR2 SNEGSKA (reference sequence). As DNA, the CDR3 is TGCAGTGCTAGAGATGCGTTTAGGCGGGAGGGCCTTAACAATGAGCAGTCCTTC. Translating gives CSARDAFRREGLNNEQSF.

CDR3 protein: CATSRDPRASGNTIYF. The CDR3 coding sequence is TGTGCCACCAGCAGAGATCCACGGGCCTCTGGAAACACCATATATTTT. This sequence joins TRBV15 and TRBJ1-3; the D is unclear. Germline CDR1 is LNHNV and CDR2 is YYDKDF (reference sequence). The CDR3 is made up of 16 amino acids. V was trimmed by 0 bases and J by 0 bases, leaving 9 bases between them.

The rearrangement joins TRBV7-8 to TRBJ2-1, with D unresolved. V lost 7 bases and J lost 3, with 4 bases in between. In germline, CDR1 is SGHVS, CDR2 FQNEAQ. The CDR3 contains 11 residues. CDR3 amino acids: CASKLYNEQFF. CDR3 in DNA: TGTGCCAGCAAACTCTACAATGAGCAGTTCTTC.

Only a few counts were recorded for this clonotype. CDR3 region: CSAPIPGWYQETQYF. The CDR3 DNA follows: TGCAGTGCCCCAATCCCCGGTTGGTACCAAGAGACCCAGTACTTC. J is TRBJ2-5 and V is TRBV20-1; no clear D gene. This CDR3 spans 15 amino acids. Trimming removed 6 bases from V and 0 bases from J, with 17 bases in between. Germline assignment: CDR1 DFQATT and CDR2 SNEGSKA (reference sequence).

This chain links TRBV12-3 or TRBV12-4 with TRBJ2-3, with TRBD2 as a possible D gene (5 bases). This CDR3 spans 12 amino acids. The germline V and J ends were trimmed by 6 bases and 3 bases, with 7 bases remaining between them. The CDR3 DNA sequence: TGTGCCAGCAGGAGGGATACAGATACGCAGTATTTT. It translates to CASRRDTDTQYF.

This clonotype was recorded many times. The chain links TRBV28 to TRBJ2-2; tentatively, D is TRBD1 (6 bases). V shed 5 bases and J shed 6 bases, with 13 bases lying between them. CDR3 length equals 14 residues. Germline V gene data show CDR1 as MDHEN and CDR2 as SYDVKM. The CDR3 loop reads CASSLLQGPGELFF. For the CDR3, the DNA is TGTGCCAGCAGTCTCCTACAGGGCCCCGGGGAGCTGTTTTTT.

This clonotype has more than one count but fewer than ten. Here the CDR3 DNA reads TGTGCCAGCAGCTTATCGGCGTACAACTCCTACGAGCAGTACTTC. As protein: CASSLSAYNSYEQYF. The V call is TRBV11-2, the J call TRBJ2-7; no clear D. V shed 2 bases and J shed 0 bases, with 11 bases lying between them. Germline CDR1 reads SGHAT; CDR2 reads FQNNGV. The CDR3 runs 15 residues.

This clonotype was found a few times. This chain joins TRBV5-1 and TRBJ2-2; no reliable D call. Per the germline V gene, CDR1 is SGHRS and CDR2 is YFSETQ. The CDR3 contains 15 residues. V shed 1 base and J shed 3 bases, with 10 bases lying between them. CDR3 sequence: CASSLIASDTGELFF. The CDR3 bases are TGCGCCAGCAGCTTGATTGCGAGCGACACCGGGGAGCTGTTTTTT.

In this sample, this clonotype turned up a few times. The V call is TRBV7-3, the J call TRBJ2-3; maybe TRBD2 (5 bases). From germline, CDR1 is SGHTA and CDR2 FQGTGA. This CDR3 is built from 13 residues. V lost 3 bases, J lost 4 bases, and 8 bases lay in between. The CDR3 nucleotides read TGTGCCAGCAGCTTGAACGGGGCAGATACGCAGTATTTT. Residues: CASSLNGADTQYF.